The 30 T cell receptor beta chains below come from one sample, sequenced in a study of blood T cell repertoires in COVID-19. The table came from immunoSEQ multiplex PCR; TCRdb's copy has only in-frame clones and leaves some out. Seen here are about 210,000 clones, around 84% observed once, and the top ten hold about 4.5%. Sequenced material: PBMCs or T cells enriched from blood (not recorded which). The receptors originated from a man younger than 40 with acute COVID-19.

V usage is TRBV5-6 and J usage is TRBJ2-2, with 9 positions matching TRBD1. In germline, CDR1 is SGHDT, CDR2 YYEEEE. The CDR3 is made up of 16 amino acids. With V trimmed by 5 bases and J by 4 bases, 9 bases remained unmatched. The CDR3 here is CASRPNRDRVTGELFF. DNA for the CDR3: TGTGCCAGCAGGCCCAACCGGGACAGGGTCACCGGGGAGCTGTTTTTT. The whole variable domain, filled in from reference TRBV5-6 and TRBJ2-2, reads DAGVTQSPTHLIKTRGQQVTLRCSPKSGHDTVSWYQQALGQGPQFIFQYYEEEERQRGNFPDRFSGHQFPNYSSELNVNALLLGDSALYLCASRPNRDRVTGELFFGEGSRLTVL.

The CDR3, as DNA: TGTGCCTGGAGTGTATATCCGGGGGGTGAAGCTTTCTTT. Translating gives CAWSVYPGGEAFF. The chain joins TRBV30 to TRBJ1-1; TRBD1 might be the D (5 bases). Trimming pared 0 bases from V and 7 bases from J, leaving 12 bases between. Germline CDR1 is GTSNPN and CDR2 is SVGIG (reference sequence). There are 13 residues in the CDR3.

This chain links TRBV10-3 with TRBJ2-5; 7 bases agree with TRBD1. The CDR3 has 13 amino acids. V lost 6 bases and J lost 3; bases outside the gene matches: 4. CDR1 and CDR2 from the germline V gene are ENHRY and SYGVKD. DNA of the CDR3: TGTGCCATCAGCCGAGGACAGGAAGAGACCCAGTACTTC. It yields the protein CAISRGQEETQYF.

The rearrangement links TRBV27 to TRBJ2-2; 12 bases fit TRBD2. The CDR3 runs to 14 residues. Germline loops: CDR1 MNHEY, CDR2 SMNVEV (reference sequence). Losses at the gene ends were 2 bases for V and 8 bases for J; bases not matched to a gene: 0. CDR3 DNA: TGTGCCAGCAGTTTAGGACTAGCGGGGGGGGAGCTGTTTTTT. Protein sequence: CASSLGLAGGELFF.

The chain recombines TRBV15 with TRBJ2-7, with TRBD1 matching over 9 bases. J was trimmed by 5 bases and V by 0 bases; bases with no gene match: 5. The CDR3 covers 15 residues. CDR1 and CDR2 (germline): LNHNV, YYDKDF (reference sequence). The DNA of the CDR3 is TGTGCCACCAGCAGAGAAGGGACAGGGATCCACGAGCAGTACTTC. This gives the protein CATSREGTGIHEQYF.

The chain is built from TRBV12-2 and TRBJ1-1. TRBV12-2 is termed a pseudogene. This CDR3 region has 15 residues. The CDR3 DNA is TGTGCAAGTCGCCCGGCCGGGAGTACGAACACTGAAGCTTTCTTT. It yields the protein CASRPAGSTNTEAFF.

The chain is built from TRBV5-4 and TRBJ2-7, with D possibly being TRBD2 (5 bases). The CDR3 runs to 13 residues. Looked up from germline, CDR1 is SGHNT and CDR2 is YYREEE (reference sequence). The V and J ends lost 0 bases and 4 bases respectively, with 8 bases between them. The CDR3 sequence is CASSLVEGYEQYF. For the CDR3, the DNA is TGTGCCAGCAGCTTGGTCGAGGGATACGAGCAGTACTTC.

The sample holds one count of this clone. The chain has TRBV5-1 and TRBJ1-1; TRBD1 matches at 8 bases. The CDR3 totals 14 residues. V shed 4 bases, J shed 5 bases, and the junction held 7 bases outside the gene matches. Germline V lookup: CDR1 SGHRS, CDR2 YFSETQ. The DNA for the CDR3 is TGCGCCAGCAGCAATTCGGGACAGGTAACTGAAGCTTTCTTT. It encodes CASSNSGQVTEAFF.

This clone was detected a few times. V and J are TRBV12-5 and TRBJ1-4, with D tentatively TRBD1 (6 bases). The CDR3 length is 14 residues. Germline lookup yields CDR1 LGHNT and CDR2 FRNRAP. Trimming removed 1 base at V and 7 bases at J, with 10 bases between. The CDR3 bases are TGTGCTAGTGGTTTGGGGCAGGGGACTGAAAAACTGTTTTTT. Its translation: CASGLGQGTEKLFF.

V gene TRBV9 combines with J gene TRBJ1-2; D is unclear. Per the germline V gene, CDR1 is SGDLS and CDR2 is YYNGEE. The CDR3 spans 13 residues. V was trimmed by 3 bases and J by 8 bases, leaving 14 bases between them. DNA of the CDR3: TGTGCCAGCAGCGGCCCTAGTCGCATGGGCTACACCTTC. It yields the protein CASSGPSRMGYTF.

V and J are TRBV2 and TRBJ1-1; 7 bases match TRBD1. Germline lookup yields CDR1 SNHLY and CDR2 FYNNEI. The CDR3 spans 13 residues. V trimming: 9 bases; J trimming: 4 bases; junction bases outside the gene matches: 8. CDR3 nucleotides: TGTGCCAGAACCCGACAGGGATCCACTGAAGCTTTCTTT. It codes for CARTRQGSTEAFF.

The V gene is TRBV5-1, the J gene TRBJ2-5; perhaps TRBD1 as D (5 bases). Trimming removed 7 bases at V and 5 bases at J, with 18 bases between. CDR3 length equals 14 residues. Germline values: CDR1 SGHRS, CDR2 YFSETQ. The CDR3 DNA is TGCGCCAGCTGCCTAGGGGCTCAAAAGGAGACCCAGTACTTC. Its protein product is CASCLGAQKETQYF. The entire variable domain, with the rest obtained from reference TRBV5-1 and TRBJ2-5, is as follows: KAGVTQTPRYLIKTRGQQVTLSCSPISGHRSVSWYQQTPGQGLQFLFEYFSETQRNKGNFPGRFSGRQFSNSRSEMNVSTLELGDSALYLCASCLGAQKETQYFGPGTRLLVL.

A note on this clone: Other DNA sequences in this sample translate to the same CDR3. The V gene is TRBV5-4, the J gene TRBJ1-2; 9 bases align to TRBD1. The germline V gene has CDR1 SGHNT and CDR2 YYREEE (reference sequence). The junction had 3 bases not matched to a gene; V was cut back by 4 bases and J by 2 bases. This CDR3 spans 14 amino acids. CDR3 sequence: CASSRDRANYGYTF. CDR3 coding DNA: TGTGCCAGCAGCCGGGACAGGGCGAACTATGGCTACACCTTC.

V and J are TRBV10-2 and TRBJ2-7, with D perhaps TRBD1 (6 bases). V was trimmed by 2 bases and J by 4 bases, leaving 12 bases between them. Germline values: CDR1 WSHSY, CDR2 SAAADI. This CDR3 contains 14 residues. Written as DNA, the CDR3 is TGCGCCAGCAGTGAGGAGGGGGTGAGATACGAGCAGTACTTC. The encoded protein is CASSEEGVRYEQYF.

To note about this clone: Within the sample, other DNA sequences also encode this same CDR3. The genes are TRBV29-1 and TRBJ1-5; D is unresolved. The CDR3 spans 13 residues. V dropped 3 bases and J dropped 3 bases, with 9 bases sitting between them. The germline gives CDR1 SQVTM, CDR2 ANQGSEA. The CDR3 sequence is CSVDSGPNQPQHF. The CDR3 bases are TGCAGCGTTGACTCGGGTCCCAATCAGCCCCAGCATTTT.

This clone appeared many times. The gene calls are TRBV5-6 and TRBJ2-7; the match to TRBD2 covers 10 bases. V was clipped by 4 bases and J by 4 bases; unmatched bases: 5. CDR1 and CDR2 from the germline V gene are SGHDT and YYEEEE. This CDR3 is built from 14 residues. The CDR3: CASSPLAGAYEQYF. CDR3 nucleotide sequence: TGTGCCAGCAGCCCCCTAGCGGGGGCTTACGAGCAGTACTTC.

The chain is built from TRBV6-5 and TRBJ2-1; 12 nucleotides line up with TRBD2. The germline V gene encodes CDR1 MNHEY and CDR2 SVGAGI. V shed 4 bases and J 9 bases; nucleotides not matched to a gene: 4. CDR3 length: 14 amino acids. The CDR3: CASSFLAGGTEQFF. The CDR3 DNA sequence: TGTGCCAGCAGTTTTCTAGCGGGGGGGACTGAGCAGTTCTTC.

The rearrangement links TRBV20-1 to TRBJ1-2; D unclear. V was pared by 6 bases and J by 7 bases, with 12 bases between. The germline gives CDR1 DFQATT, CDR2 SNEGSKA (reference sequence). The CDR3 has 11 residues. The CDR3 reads CSANSGVGYTF. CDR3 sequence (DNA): TGCAGTGCGAATTCCGGGGTTGGCTACACCTTC.

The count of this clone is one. The CDR3 DNA reads as TGTGCCAGCTCACCGGACAGGGGATCGGACACTGAAGCTTTCTTT. Its protein is CASSPDRGSDTEAFF. V usage is TRBV18 and J usage is TRBJ1-1, with 9 bases identical to TRBD1. Germline CDR1 reads KGHSH; CDR2 reads LQKENI. The CDR3 totals 15 residues. J gave up 3 bases and V 3 bases, and 5 bases lay outside the gene matches.

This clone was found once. The CDR3 loop is CASTFGREQYF. CDR3 DNA sequence: TGTGCCAGCACCTTTGGGAGGGAGCAGTACTTC. The chain links TRBV28 to TRBJ2-7; possible D gene TRBD2, 6 bases. Germline CDR1 and CDR2: MDHEN and SYDVKM. The CDR3 extends over 11 amino acids. The V gene lost 7 bases and the J gene lost 7 bases, with 11 bases spanning the gap.

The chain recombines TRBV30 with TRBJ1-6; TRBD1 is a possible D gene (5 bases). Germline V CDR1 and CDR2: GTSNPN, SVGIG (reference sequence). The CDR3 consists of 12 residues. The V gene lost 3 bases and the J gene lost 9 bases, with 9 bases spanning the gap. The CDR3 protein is CAWREGVSPLHF. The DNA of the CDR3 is TGTGCCTGGAGGGAAGGGGTTTCACCCCTCCACTTT. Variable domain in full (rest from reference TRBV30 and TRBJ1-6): SQTIHQWPATLVQPVGSPLSLECTVEGTSNPNLYWYRQAAGRGLQLLFYSVGIGQISSEVPQNLSASRPQDRQFILSSKKLLLSDSGFYLCAWREGVSPLHFGNGTRLTVT.

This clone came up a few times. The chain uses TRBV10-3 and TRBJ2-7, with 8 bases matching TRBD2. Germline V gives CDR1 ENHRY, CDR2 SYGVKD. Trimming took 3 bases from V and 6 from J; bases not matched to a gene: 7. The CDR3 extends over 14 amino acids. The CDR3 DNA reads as TGTGCCATCAGTGAACCGGGACTAGTAGTCGAGCAGTACTTC. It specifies CAISEPGLVVEQYF.

The CDR3 region is CASSSRQGKNTEAFF. Here the CDR3 DNA reads TGTGCCAGCAGCTCTAGACAGGGAAAGAACACTGAAGCTTTCTTT. This chain uses TRBV5-4 with TRBJ1-1; 7 nucleotides agree with TRBD1. The V and J ends lost 3 bases and 1 base, in that order; junction bases with no gene match: 6. The CDR3 covers 15 residues. The germline V gene encodes CDR1 SGHNT and CDR2 YYREEE (reference sequence).

For the CDR3, the DNA is TGCGCCAGCAGCTCGGGTCCCGGGACAGGGGGTAACACTGAAGCTTTCTTT. Protein product: CASSSGPGTGGNTEAFF. This chain joins TRBV5-1 and TRBJ1-1; TRBD1 matches at 11 bases. Trimming at V came to 3 bases and at J to 2 bases, leaving 9 bases not matched to a gene. Germline V gives CDR1 SGHRS, CDR2 YFSETQ. This CDR3 has 17 residues.

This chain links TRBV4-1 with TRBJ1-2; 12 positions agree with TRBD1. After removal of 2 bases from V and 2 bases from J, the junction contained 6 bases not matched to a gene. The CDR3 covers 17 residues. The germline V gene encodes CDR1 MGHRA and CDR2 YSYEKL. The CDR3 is CASSQPGQGAENYGYTF. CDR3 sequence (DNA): TGCGCCAGCAGCCAACCGGGACAGGGGGCGGAAAACTATGGCTACACCTTC.

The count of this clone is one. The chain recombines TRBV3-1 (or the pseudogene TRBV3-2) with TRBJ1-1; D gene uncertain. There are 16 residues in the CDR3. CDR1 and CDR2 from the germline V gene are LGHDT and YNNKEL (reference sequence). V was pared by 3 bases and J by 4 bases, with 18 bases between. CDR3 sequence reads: CASSHSYRLLSTEAFF. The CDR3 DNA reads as TGTGCCAGCAGCCATTCCTACCGTTTGTTAAGCACTGAAGCTTTCTTT.

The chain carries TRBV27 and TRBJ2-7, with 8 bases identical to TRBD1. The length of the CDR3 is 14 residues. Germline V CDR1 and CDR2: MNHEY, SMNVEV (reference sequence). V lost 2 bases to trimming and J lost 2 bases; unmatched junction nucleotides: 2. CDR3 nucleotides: TGTGCCAGCAGTTTAGAGGGACAGGCCTACGAGCAGTACTTC. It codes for CASSLEGQAYEQYF.

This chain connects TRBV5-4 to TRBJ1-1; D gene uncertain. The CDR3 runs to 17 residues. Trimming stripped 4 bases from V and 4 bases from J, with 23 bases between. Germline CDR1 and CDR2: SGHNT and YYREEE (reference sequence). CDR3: CASSLRDRGRFGTEAFF. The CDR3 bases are TGTGCCAGCAGCCTCCGGGATCGGGGTCGCTTTGGCACTGAAGCTTTCTTT.

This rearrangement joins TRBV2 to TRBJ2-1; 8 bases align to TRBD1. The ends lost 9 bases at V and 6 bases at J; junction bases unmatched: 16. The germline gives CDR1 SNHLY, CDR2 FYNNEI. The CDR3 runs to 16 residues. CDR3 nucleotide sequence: TGTGCCAGTTGGGACCTGACAGGGGAAGTAGGCAATGAGCAGTTCTTC. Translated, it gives CASWDLTGEVGNEQFF.

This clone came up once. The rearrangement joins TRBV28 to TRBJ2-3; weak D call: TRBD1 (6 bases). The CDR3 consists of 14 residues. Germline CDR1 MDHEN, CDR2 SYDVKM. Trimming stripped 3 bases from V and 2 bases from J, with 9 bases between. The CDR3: CASSLAGATDTQYF. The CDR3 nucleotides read TGTGCCAGCAGTTTGGCAGGGGCCACAGATACGCAGTATTTT.